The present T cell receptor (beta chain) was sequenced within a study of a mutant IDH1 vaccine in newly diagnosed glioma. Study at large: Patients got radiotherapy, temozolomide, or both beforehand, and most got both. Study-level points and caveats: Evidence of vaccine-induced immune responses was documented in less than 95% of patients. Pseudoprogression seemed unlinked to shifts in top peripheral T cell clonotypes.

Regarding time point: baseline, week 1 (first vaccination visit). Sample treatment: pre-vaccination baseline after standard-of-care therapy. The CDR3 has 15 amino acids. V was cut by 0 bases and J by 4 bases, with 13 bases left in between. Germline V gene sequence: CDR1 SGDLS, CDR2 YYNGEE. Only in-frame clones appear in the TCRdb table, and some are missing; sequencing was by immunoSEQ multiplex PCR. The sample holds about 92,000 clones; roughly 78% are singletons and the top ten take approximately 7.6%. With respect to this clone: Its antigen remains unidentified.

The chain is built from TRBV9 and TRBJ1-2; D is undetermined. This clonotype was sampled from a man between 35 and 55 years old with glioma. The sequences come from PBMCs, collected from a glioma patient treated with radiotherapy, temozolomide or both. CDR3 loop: CASSVAAPAVYGYTF. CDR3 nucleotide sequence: TGTGCCAGCAGCGTAGCGGCCCCAGCCGTCTATGGCTACACCTTC. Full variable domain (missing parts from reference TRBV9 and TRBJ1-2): DSGVTQTPKHLITATGQRVTLRCSPRSGDLSVYWYQQSLDQGLQFLIQYYNGEERAKGNILERFSAQQFPDLHSELNLSSLELGDSALYFCASSVAAPAVYGYTFGSGTRLTVV.